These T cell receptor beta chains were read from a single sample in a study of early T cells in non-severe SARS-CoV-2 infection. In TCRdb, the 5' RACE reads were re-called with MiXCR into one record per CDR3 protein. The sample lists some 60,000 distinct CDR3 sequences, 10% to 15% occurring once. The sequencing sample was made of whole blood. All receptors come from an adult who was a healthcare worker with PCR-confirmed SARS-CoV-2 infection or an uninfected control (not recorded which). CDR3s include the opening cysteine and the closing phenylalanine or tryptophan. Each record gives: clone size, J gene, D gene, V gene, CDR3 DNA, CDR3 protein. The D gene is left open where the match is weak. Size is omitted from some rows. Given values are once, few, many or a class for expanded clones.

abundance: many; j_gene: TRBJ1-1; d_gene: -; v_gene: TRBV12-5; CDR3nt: TGTGCTAGTGGTCCCCCAGGGAGGGACACTGAAGCTTTCTTT; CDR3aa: CASGPPGRDTEAFF
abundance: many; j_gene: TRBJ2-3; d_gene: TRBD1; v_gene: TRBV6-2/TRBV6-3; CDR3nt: TGTGCCAGCAGCACGGGACAGAGCACGCAGTATTTT; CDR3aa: CASSTGQSTQYF
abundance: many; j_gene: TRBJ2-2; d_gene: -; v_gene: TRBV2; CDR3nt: TGTGCCAGCAAAGAGAACACCGGGGAGCTGTTTTTT; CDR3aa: CASKENTGELFF
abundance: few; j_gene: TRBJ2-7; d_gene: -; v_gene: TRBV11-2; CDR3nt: TGTGCCAGCAGCCTCTGGGGCCGGGACGAGCAGTACTTC; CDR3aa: CASSLWGRDEQYF
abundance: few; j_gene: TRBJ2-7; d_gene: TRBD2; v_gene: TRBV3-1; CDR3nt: TGTGCCAGCAGCCAAGGGGGGGGGATCTACGAGCAGTACTTC; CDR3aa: CASSQGGGIYEQYF
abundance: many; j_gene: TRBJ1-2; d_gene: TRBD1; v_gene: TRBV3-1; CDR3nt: TGTGCCAGCAGCCAAGCTGGACAGGGAGGTAACTATGGCTACACCTTC; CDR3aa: CASSQAGQGGNYGYTF
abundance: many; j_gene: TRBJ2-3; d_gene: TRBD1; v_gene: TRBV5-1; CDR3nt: TGCGCCAGCAGCTCCGGGACAGGGAGTGCAGATACGCAGTATTTT; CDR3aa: CASSSGTGSADTQYF
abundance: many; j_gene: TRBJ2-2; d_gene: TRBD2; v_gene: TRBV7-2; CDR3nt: TGTGCCAGCAGCTTACCGGCGGGAGGGCTCACCGGGGAGCTGTTTTTT; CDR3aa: CASSLPAGGLTGELFF
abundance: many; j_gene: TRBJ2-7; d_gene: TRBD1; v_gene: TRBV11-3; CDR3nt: TGTGCCAGCAGCTTAGATCCGGCGTACAGGGGCCAGTACTTC; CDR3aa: CASSLDPAYRGQYF
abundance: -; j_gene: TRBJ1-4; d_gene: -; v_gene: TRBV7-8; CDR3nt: TGTGCCAGCAGCCCGATAAGGGCTAATGAAAAACTGTTTTTT; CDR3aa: CASSPIRANEKLFF
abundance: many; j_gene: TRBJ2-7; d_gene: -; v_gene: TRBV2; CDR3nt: TGTGCCAGCAGTGAAGCCGCCGAGCAGTACTTC; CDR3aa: CASSEAAEQYF
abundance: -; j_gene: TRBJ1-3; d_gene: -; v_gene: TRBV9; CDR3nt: TGTGCCAGCAGCGTAGATTCTGGAAACACCATATATTTT; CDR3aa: CASSVDSGNTIYF